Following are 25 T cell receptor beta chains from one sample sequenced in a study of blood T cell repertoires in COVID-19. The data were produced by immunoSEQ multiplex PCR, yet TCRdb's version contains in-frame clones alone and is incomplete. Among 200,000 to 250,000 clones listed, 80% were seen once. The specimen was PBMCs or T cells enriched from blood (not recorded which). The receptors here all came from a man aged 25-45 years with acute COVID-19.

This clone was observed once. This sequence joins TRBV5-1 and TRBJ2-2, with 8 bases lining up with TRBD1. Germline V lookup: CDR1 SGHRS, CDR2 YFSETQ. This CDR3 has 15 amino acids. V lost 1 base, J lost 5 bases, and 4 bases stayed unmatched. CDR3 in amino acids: CASSLTGGRTGELFF. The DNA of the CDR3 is TGCGCCAGCAGCTTGACAGGGGGTCGGACCGGGGAGCTGTTTTTT.

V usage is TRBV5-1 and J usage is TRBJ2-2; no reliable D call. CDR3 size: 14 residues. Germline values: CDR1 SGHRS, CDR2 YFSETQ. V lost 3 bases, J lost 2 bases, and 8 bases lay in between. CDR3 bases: TGCGCCAGCAGCTCAGACACCAACACCGGGGAGCTGTTTTTT. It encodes CASSSDTNTGELFF.

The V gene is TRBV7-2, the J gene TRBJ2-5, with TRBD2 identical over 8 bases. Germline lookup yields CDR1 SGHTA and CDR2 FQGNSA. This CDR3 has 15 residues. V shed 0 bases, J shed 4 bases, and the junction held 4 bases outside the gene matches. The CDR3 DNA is TGTGCCAGCAGCTTAGCGCTAGCGGGCCGAGAGACCCAGTACTTC. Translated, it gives CASSLALAGRETQYF.

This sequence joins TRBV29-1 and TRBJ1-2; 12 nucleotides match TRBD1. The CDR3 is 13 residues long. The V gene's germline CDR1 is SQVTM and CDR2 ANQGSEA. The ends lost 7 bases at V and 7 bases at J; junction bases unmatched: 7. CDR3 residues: CSARGQGAGGYTF. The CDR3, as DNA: TGCAGCGCTAGGGGACAGGGGGCCGGTGGCTACACCTTC.

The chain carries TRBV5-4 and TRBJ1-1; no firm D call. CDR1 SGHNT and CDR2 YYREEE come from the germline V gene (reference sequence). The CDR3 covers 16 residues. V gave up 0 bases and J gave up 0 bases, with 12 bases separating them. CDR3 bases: TGTGCCAGCAGCTTGGGTGGCGGGGATATGAACACTGAAGCTTTCTTT. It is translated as CASSLGGGDMNTEAFF.

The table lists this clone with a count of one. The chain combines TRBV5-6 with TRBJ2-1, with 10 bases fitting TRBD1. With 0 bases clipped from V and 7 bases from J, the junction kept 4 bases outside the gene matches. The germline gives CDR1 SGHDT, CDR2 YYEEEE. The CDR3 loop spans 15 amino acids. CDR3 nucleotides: TGTGCCAGCAGCTTGGGGGGACAGGGGTTGAATGAGCAGTTCTTC. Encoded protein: CASSLGGQGLNEQFF.

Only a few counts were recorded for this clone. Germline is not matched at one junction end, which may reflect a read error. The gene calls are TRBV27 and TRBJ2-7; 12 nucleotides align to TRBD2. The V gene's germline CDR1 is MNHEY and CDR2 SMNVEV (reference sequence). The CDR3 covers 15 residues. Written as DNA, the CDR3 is TGTGCCAGCAGTTCATCCGGACTAGCGGGGAGTCACCCCGCCTTC. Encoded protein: CASSSSGLAGSHPAF.

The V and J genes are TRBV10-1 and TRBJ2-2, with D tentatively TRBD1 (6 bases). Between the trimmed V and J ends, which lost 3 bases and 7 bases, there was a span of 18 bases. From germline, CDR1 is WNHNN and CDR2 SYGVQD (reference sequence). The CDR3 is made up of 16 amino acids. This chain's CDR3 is CASSENRVVANGELFF. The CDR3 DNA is TGCGCCAGCAGTGAAAACAGGGTGGTAGCTAACGGGGAGCTGTTTTTT.

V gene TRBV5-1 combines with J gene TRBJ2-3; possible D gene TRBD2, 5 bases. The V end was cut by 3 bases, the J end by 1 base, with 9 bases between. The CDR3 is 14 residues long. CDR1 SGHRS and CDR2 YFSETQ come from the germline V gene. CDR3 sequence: CASSSGERTDTQYF. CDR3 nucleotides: TGCGCCAGCAGCTCCGGGGAGCGCACAGATACGCAGTATTTT.

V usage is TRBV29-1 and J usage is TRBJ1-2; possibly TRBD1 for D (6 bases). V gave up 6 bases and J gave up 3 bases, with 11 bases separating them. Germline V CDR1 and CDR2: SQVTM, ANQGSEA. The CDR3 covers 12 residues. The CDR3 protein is CSVRGQYYGYTF. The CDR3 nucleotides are TGCAGCGTCCGCGGACAGTACTATGGCTACACCTTC.

The CDR3 here is CASSDRGYSYEQYF. The CDR3 coding sequence is TGTGCCAGCAGTGACAGGGGATACTCCTACGAGCAGTACTTC. V usage is TRBV6-1 and J usage is TRBJ2-7; tentative D call: TRBD1 (6 bases). Between the trimmed V and J ends, which lost 3 bases and 0 bases, there was a span of 9 bases. Germline loops: CDR1 MNHNS, CDR2 SASEGT. The CDR3 length is 14 residues.

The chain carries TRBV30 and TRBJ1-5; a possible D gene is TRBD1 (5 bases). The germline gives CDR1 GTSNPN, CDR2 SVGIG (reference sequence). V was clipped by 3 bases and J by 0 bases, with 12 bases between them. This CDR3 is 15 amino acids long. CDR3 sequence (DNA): TGTGCCTGGAGGCCGGGACTCAATAGCAATCAGCCCCAGCATTTT. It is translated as CAWRPGLNSNQPQHF.

CDR3 sequence: CSVWDSPNSPLHF. CDR3 nucleotides: TGCAGCGTATGGGACAGTCCTAATTCACCCCTCCACTTT. V and J are TRBV29-1 and TRBJ1-6; TRBD1 matches at 7 bases. Germline trimming cut 6 bases from V and 6 bases from J; bases unmatched to any gene: 5. This CDR3 contains 13 residues. Germline lookup yields CDR1 SQVTM and CDR2 ANQGSEA.

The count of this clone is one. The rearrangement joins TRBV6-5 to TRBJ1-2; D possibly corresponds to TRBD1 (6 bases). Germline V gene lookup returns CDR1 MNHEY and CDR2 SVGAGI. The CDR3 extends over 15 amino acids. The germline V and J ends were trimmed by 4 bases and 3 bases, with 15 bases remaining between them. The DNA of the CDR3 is TGTGCCAGCAGTTCGAACAGGGTAGGGGACTATGGCTACACCTTC. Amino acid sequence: CASSSNRVGDYGYTF.

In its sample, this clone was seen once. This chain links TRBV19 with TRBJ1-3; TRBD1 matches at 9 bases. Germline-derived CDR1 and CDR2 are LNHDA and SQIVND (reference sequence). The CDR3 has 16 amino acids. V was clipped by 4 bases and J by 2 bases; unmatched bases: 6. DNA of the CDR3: TGTGCCAGTAGTAAGGGGACAGGGCGAACTGGAAACACCATATATTTT. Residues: CASSKGTGRTGNTIYF.

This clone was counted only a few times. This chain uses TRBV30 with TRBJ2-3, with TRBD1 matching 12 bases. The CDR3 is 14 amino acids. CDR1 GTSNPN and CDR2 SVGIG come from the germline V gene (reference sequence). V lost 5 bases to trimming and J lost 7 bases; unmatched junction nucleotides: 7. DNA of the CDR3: TGTGCCTGGGGAAGGGACAGGGGGCGAAATACGCAGTATTTT. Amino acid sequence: CAWGRDRGRNTQYF.

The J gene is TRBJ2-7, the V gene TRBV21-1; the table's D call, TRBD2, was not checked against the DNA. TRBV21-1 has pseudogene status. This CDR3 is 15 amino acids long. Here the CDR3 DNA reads TGTGCCAGCAGCAAAGGACTAGCGGGGGACTACGAGCAGTACTTC. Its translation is CASSKGLAGDYEQYF.

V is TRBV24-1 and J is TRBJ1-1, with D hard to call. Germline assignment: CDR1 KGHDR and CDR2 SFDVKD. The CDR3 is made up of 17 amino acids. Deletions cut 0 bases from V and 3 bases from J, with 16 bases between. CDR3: CATSDLRAAALDTEAFF. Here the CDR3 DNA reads TGTGCCACCAGTGATTTGCGAGCGGCAGCTTTGGACACTGAAGCTTTCTTT.

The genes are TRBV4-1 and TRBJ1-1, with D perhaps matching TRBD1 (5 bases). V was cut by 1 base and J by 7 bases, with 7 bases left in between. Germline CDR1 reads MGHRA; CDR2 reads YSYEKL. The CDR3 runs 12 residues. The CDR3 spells CASSQGDSEAFF. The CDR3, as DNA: TGCGCCAGCAGCCAAGGTGACAGTGAAGCTTTCTTT.

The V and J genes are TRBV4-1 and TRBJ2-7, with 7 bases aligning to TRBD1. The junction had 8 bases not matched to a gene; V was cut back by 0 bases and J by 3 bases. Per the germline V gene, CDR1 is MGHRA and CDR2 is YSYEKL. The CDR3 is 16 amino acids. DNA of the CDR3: TGCGCCAGCAGCCAAGACCCCCCGGACAGGATCTACGAGCAGTACTTC. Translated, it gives CASSQDPPDRIYEQYF.

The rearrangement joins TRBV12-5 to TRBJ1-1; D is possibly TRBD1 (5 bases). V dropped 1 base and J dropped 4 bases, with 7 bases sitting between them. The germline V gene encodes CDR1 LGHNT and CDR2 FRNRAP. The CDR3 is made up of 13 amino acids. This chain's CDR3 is CASGLAGPTEAFF. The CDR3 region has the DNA TGTGCTAGTGGTTTGGCAGGGCCCACTGAAGCTTTCTTT.

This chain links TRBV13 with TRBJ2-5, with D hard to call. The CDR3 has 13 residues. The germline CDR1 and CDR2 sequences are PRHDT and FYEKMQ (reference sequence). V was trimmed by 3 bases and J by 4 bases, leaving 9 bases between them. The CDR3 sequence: CASSLGSGETQYF. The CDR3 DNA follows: TGTGCCAGCAGCTTGGGTTCAGGAGAGACCCAGTACTTC. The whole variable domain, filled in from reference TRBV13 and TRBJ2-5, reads AAGVIQSPRHLIKEKRETATLKCYPIPRHDTVYWYQQGPGQDPQFLISFYEKMQSDKGSIPDRFSAQQFSDYHSELNMSSLELGDSALYFCASSLGSGETQYFGPGTRLLVL.

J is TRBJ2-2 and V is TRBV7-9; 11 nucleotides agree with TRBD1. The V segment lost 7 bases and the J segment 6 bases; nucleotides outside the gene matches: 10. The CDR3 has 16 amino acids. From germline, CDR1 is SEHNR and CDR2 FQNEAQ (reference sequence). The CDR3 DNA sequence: TGTGCCAGCATCGACCGGACAGGGGGCATGGCCGGGGAGCTGTTTTTT. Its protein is CASIDRTGGMAGELFF.

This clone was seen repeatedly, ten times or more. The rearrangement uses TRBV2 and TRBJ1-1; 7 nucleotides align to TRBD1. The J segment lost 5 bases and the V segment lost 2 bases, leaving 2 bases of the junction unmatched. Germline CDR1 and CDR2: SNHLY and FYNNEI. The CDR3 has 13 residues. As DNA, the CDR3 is TGTGCCAGCAGTGAAATGGGACAGACTGAAGCTTTCTTT. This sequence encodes CASSEMGQTEAFF.

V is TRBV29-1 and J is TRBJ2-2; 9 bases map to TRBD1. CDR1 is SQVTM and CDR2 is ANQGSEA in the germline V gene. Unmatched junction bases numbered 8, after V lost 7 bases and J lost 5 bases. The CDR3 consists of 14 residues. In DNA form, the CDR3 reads TGCAGCGCCCGACAGGGGGTGACAACCGGGGAGCTGTTTTTT. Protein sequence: CSARQGVTTGELFF.